This TCR beta chain derives from a study of blood T cell repertoires in COVID-19. Study-wide background: Spain, Italy and the United States supplied samples that represented acute and convalescent COVID-19. PBMCs, B-cell-depleted T cells, or T cells were the source of the cDNA or gDNA that made up the material.

Only in-frame clones appear in the TCRdb table, and some are missing; sequencing was by immunoSEQ multiplex PCR. The table includes roughly 180,000 clones, 86% detected once. This clone has just a few counts. This sequence originates from a woman aged 30 to 39 who had recovered from COVID-19. Sequenced sample: PBMCs or T cells enriched from blood (not recorded which).

CDR3 DNA: TGTGCCAGCTCACTTGCAGGGGTGGGCACTGAAGCTTTCTTT. Amino acids: CASSLAGVGTEAFF. This chain links TRBV18 with TRBJ1-1; D might be TRBD1 (6 bases). The V and J ends lost 4 bases and 4 bases respectively, with 13 bases between them. Germline loops: CDR1 KGHSH, CDR2 LQKENI. The CDR3 spans 14 residues. The full variable domain, completed using reference TRBV18 and TRBJ1-1, is NAGVMQNPRHLVRRRGQEARLRCSPMKGHSHVYWYRQLPEEGLKFMVYLQKENIIDESGMPKERFSAEFPKEGPSILRIQQVVRGDSAAYFCASSLAGVGTEAFFGQGTRLTVV.